A selection of T cell receptor beta chains follows, all from one sample in a study of response to subunit inactivated influenza vaccine. TCRdb analysed the RT-PCR reads with MiXCR anew, one entry per CDR3 protein. The repertoire holds about 520,000 distinct CDR3 sequences, with about 25% as singletons. Sequenced here: CD4+ T cells sorted from PBMCs, sampled less than 6 days after vaccination. The origin of the receptors is a middle-aged man who received an inactivated influenza vaccine. Each CDR3 is given with its conserved first and last residue. D genes are given only for firm matches. Only part of the rows carry a size: once, few, many, or a class if the clone is expanded.

>TRBV27|-|TRBD2|TRBJ2-3
CASSLSGLAGGPGDTQYF
TGTGCCAGCAGTTTATCGGGACTAGCGGGAGGGCCCGGAGATACGCAGTATTTT
>TRBV7-2|few|-|TRBJ2-1
CASSLGAPAPEQFF
TGTGCCAGCAGCTTAGGGGCCCCAGCGCCTGAGCAGTTCTTC
>TRBV7-9|few|-|TRBJ1-2
CASSRENYGYTF
TGTGCCAGCAGCCGCGAAAACTATGGCTACACCTTC
>TRBV6-6|-|-|TRBJ1-5
CASSLQGQQPQHF
TGTGCCAGCAGCTTACAGGGTCAGCAGCCCCAGCATTTT
>TRBV7-2|few|TRBD2|TRBJ2-5
CASRRLAQETQYF
TGTGCCAGCAGAAGACTAGCACAAGAGACCCAGTACTTC
>TRBV28|few|TRBD1|TRBJ1-1
CASRGDRGPAEAFF
TGTGCCAGCAGGGGGGACAGGGGGCCGGCTGAAGCTTTCTTT
>TRBV7-2|few|TRBD1|TRBJ2-3
CASSLDMRGLADTQYF
TGTGCCAGCAGCTTAGACATGAGGGGGCTGGCAGATACGCAGTATTTT
>TRBV12-3/TRBV12-4|-|TRBD1|TRBJ1-5
CASTTGTGGQPQHF
TGTGCCAGCACCACCGGGACAGGGGGACAGCCCCAGCATTTT
>TRBV5-1|-|TRBD2|TRBJ2-5
CASSHNSGGSGETQYF
TGCGCCAGCAGCCATAATAGCGGGGGAAGTGGAGAGACCCAGTACTTC
>TRBV7-9|few|-|TRBJ1-5
CASSLTGLKPQHF
TGTGCCAGCAGCTTAACAGGGTTAAAGCCCCAGCATTTT
>TRBV5-1|-|TRBD1|TRBJ2-5
CASSLADRGRETQYF
TGCGCCAGCAGCTTGGCGGACAGGGGCCGGGAGACCCAGTACTTC
>TRBV6-2/TRBV6-3|few|-|TRBJ1-5
CASSYGADNQPQHF
TGTGCCAGCAGTTATGGTGCAGACAATCAGCCCCAGCATTTT
>TRBV20-1|-|TRBD2|TRBJ2-2
CSARTSGRASGELFF
TGCAGTGCTAGGACTAGCGGGAGGGCGTCGGGGGAGCTGTTTTTT
>TRBV5-5|-|-|TRBJ2-2
CASSFSRVTGELFF
TGTGCCAGCAGCTTTTCGCGGGTCACCGGGGAGCTGTTTTTT